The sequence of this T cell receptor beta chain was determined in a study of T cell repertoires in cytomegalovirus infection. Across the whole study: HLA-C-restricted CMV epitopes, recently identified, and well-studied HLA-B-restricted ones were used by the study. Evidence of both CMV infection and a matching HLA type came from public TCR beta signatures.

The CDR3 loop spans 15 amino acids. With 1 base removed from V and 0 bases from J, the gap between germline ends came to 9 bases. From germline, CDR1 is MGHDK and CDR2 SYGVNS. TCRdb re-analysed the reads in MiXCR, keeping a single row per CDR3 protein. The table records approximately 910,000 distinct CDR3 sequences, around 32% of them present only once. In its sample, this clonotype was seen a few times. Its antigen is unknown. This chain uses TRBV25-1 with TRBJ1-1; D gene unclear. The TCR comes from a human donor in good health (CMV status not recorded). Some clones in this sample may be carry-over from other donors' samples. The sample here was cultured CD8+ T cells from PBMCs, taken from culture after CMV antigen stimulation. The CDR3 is CASSESGYLNTEAFF. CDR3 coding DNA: TGTGCCAGCAGTGAATCCGGTTATCTGAACACTGAAGCTTTCTTT. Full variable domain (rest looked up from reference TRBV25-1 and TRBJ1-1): EADIYQTPRYLVIGTGKKITLECSQTMGHDKMYWYQQDPGMELHLIHYSYGVNSTEKGDLSSESTVSRIRTEHFPLTLESARPSHTSQYLCASSESGYLNTEAFFGQGTRLTVV.